This T cell receptor beta chain was documented in a study of T cell responses to AZD1222 COVID-19 vaccine. Overall study results and limits: White British ancestry dominated among donors, who included more females, and clonal diversity was possibly underestimated. At 160-218 and 743-854, vaccine-associated CD4 TCRs were dominant, and they spanned spike. At baseline, just six AZD1222 recipients tested seropositive. Repertoire samples came only from after the peak T cell response.

CDR3 length equals 15 residues. Germline lookup yields CDR1 SGHTA and CDR2 FQGNSA. V was clipped by 1 base and J by 5 bases; unmatched bases: 2. The data were produced by immunoSEQ multiplex PCR, yet TCRdb's version contains in-frame clones alone and is incomplete. This repertoire shows some 170,000 clones, 80% to 95% found once; its top ten account for 1%. Worth noting for this clone: Its matching antigen is unknown.

This specimen consisted of peripheral blood, obtained 28 days after the second dose of the MenACWY control vaccine. The clonotype comes from an adult who received the MenACWY meningococcal vaccine as a control. The chain joins TRBV7-2 to TRBJ1-6; 7 bases match TRBD1. DNA of the CDR3: TGTGCCAGCAGCTTAGAGACAGGGAATAATTCACCCCTCCACTTT. Protein sequence: CASSLETGNNSPLHF.